This T cell receptor beta chain stems from a study of T cell responses to AZD1222 COVID-19 vaccine. Findings of the study overall: At baseline, just 6 or 7 AZD1222 recipients tested seropositive. Spike-specific TCR breadth and depth went up after people got two AZD1222 doses.

Method: immunoSEQ multiplex PCR; TCRdb's copy keeps in-frame clones and lacks some. The data hold 99,000 or so clones, with 86% observed a single time. The CDR3 runs to 13 residues. Germline loops: CDR1 MNHEY, CDR2 SVGEGT. Trimming removed 2 bases from V and 5 bases from J, with 8 bases in between. Concerning this clone itself: Its antigen is unidentified.

The chain carries TRBV6-2 or TRBV6-3 and TRBJ2-3, with D possibly TRBD1 on 6 matching bases. This specimen was peripheral blood, taken 28 days after the second dose of the MenACWY control vaccine. This clonotype was obtained from an adult who received the MenACWY meningococcal vaccine as a control. The CDR3: CASSYKGEDTQYF. CDR3 bases: TGTGCCAGCAGTTACAAGGGGGAAGATACGCAGTATTTT.